The rows below give T cell receptor beta chains drawn from one sample of a study of T-cell reconstitution after alpha-beta-depleted transplantation in children. TCRdb reprocessed the PCR reads via MiXCR and lists one record per CDR3 protein. The sample gives roughly 490,000 distinct CDR3 sequences, approximately 10% of which show up once; approximately 14% is in the top ten. The sequencing used PBMCs, mostly from graft donor cells, collected 180 days after TCRalphabeta/CD19-depleted stem cell transplant. These receptors were collected from a female patient between 2 and 15 years old who had a stem cell transplant for aplastic anemia, so the T cells may come from the graft donor. Each CDR3 is given with its conserved first and last residue. A D gene is named only where the DNA matches it firmly. Clone size appears in some rows only: once, few, many, or a class for an expanded clone.

TGTGCCAGCAGTCCCGGGACAGGGATACAAGAGACCCAGTACTTC	CASSPGTGIQETQYF	-	TRBJ2-5	TRBV28	TRBD1
TGCGCCGGGGGGGAGCTGTTTTTT	CAGGELFF	few	TRBJ2-2	TRBV23-1	-
TGCGCCAGCAGCCAAGAACCCGGAACCGGGACGGGCAATGAGCAGTTCTTC	CASSQEPGTGTGNEQFF	few	TRBJ2-1	TRBV4-3	-
TGTGCCAGCAGCCGCAGGACGGGGTCGGGTGGCTACACCTTC	CASSRRTGSGGYTF	-	TRBJ1-2	TRBV27	-
TGTGCCTGCCTACTTGGGCGGACTGAAGCTTTCTTT	CACLLGRTEAFF	-	TRBJ1-1	TRBV30	-
TGTGCCAGCAGGCCCGGACAGGGGGCCAAAAACATTCAGTACTTC	CASRPGQGAKNIQYF	many	TRBJ2-4	TRBV12-3/TRBV12-4	TRBD1
TGCAGTGCTAGGACGGCCGGGACTAGCGGGAGGGGGTGGTACGAGCAGTACTTC	CSARTAGTSGRGWYEQYF	-	TRBJ2-7	TRBV20-1	TRBD2
TGTGCCAGCACCCCCCGGTCGGGGGTAGGTGGCTACACCTTC	CASTPRSGVGGYTF	few	TRBJ1-2	TRBV7-4	-
TGTGCCAGCAGAGAACGGCTTAACACCGGGGAGCTGTTTTTT	CASRERLNTGELFF	few	TRBJ2-2	TRBV25-1	-
TGTGCCAGCAGTTCTGCACAGGGGCCCAACACTGAAGCTTTCTTT	CASSSAQGPNTEAFF	many	TRBJ1-1	TRBV28	TRBD1
TGTGCCAGCAGCCGGACTAGCGGGAGCAGGGCCAATGAGCAGTTCTTC	CASSRTSGSRANEQFF	few	TRBJ2-1	TRBV12-3/TRBV12-4	TRBD2
TGCAGTGGACGGGACGGTAGGGTGGTAGATACGCAGTATTTT	CSGRDGRVVDTQYF	-	TRBJ2-3	TRBV20-1	-
TGTGCCAGCAGTTCGTCCGGGACAGGGTCTCCCACCATGCAGTACTTC	CASSSSGTGSPTMQYF	-	TRBJ2-4	TRBV27	TRBD1